Shown below are 17 T cell receptor beta chains from a single sample sequenced in a study of shared clonotypes between healthy human individuals. Naive CD8 cells, CD45RO-negative and positively selected for CCR7, excluded terminally differentiated effector memory CD45RA+ cells. TCRdb's copy holds only in-frame clones and misses some; the assay was immunoSEQ multiplex PCR. This sample has fewer than 700,000 clones, with 90% to 95% found just once. Source material: naive CD8+ T cells sorted from blood. These receptor sequences come from a woman in her 30s in good health.

The rearrangement links TRBV7-6 to TRBJ2-2; 15 bases align to TRBD2. V was clipped by 1 base and J by 4 bases; unmatched bases: 10. The CDR3 sequence is 20 residues long. The germline CDR1 and CDR2 sequences are SGHVS and FNYEAQ. The CDR3 sequence is CASSLEAGLAGGIGTGELFF. CDR3 bases: TGTGCCAGCAGCTTAGAGGCAGGACTAGCGGGAGGGATCGGCACCGGGGAGCTGTTTTTT.

In this sample, this clone turned up once. This chain uses TRBV28 with TRBJ2-7; D is unclear. Looked up from germline, CDR1 is MDHEN and CDR2 is SYDVKM. With 5 bases removed from V and 1 base from J, the gap between germline ends came to 15 bases. This CDR3 has 15 amino acids. The CDR3: CASSLQTKNSYEQYF. CDR3 bases: TGTGCCAGCAGTCTACAGACAAAAAATTCCTACGAGCAGTACTTC.

This rearrangement joins TRBV10-3 to TRBJ2-3; 8 bases are a match to TRBD2. The CDR3 spans 21 residues. CDR1 is ENHRY and CDR2 is SYGVKD in the germline V gene. The V segment lost 3 bases and the J segment 0 bases; nucleotides outside the gene matches: 20. CDR3 sequence reads: CAISDMPGTSESEASTDTQYF. The CDR3 DNA follows: TGTGCCATCAGTGATATGCCCGGGACTAGTGAATCGGAGGCTAGCACAGATACGCAGTATTTT.

The chain joins TRBV19 to TRBJ2-2; the D gene is possibly TRBD2 (6 bases). The germline gives CDR1 LNHDA, CDR2 SQIVND (reference sequence). The germline V and J ends were trimmed by 5 bases and 1 base, with 8 bases remaining between them. This CDR3 is built from 14 residues. CDR3 loop: CASSYGGNTGELFF. The CDR3 DNA is TGTGCCAGTAGTTACGGGGGGAACACCGGGGAGCTGTTTTTT.

About this clone itself: Other nucleotide sequences from this sample produce the same CDR3. CDR3 protein: CASSPLNTEAFF. The CDR3 DNA sequence: TGTGCCAGCTCACCTTTGAACACTGAAGCTTTCTTT. The chain employs TRBV18 and TRBJ1-1, with unresolved D. Germline V CDR1 and CDR2: KGHSH, LQKENI. V shed 3 bases and J shed 0 bases, with 2 bases lying between them. This CDR3 region has 12 residues.

This chain uses TRBV27 with TRBJ2-7; the match to TRBD1 covers 10 bases. The J segment lost 2 bases and the V segment lost 6 bases, leaving 7 bases of the junction unmatched. The CDR3 totals 15 residues. Germline V CDR1 and CDR2: MNHEY, SMNVEV (reference sequence). CDR3 in DNA: TGTGCCAGCAGAAACGGGACAGGGGACGCCTACGAGCAGTACTTC. Protein sequence: CASRNGTGDAYEQYF.

The gene calls are TRBV28 and TRBJ2-7; 8 bases align to TRBD2. The ends lost 3 bases at V and 6 bases at J; junction bases unmatched: 7. Germline CDR1 and CDR2: MDHEN and SYDVKM. The CDR3 loop spans 14 amino acids. CDR3 region: CASSFSGRESEQYF. The CDR3 DNA is TGTGCCAGCAGTTTCTCCGGGAGGGAGTCCGAGCAGTACTTC.

The chain uses TRBV27 and TRBJ2-1, with D possibly matching TRBD2 (6 bases). CDR3 length: 16 residues. The V gene's germline CDR1 is MNHEY and CDR2 SMNVEV (reference sequence). The V and J ends lost 7 bases and 0 bases respectively, with 16 bases between them. The CDR3 loop reads CASTNLATFSYNEQFF. Here the CDR3 DNA reads TGTGCCAGCACCAACCTAGCGACCTTCTCCTACAATGAGCAGTTCTTC.

Remarks on this clone: The sample has other DNA sequences that encode this CDR3 too. V gene TRBV14 combines with J gene TRBJ2-1, with a weak D call TRBD2 (5 bases). The CDR3 extends over 13 amino acids. Looked up from germline, CDR1 is SGHDN and CDR2 is FVKESK. The V end was cut by 4 bases, the J end by 4 bases, with 8 bases between. The DNA for the CDR3 is TGTGCCAGCAGCCTGGACTCATACAATGAGCAGTTCTTC. Translated: CASSLDSYNEQFF.

The chain uses TRBV7-9 and TRBJ2-2; a possible D gene is TRBD2 (6 bases). With 9 bases removed from V and 1 base from J, the gap between germline ends came to 9 bases. Germline CDR1 SEHNR, CDR2 FQNEAQ (reference sequence). This CDR3 comprises 13 residues. The CDR3 sequence is CASIAVNTGELFF. The CDR3 DNA sequence: TGTGCCAGTATAGCGGTGAACACCGGGGAGCTGTTTTTT.

V and J are TRBV5-1 and TRBJ2-7, with D maybe TRBD2 (6 bases). Trimming shortened V by 4 bases and J by 7 bases, and 21 bases separated the two germline ends. The CDR3 consists of 15 residues. Germline CDR1 reads SGHRS; CDR2 reads YFSETQ. This CDR3 is CASSPTSRLELEQYF. The CDR3 DNA reads as TGCGCCAGCAGCCCGACGTCCCGACTAGAGTTGGAGCAGTACTTC.

The J gene is TRBJ2-5, the V gene TRBV2; 13 nucleotides align to TRBD2. Per germline, CDR1 SNHLY and CDR2 FYNNEI. V lost 5 bases and J lost 3; bases outside the gene matches: 3. CDR3 size: 15 residues. The CDR3 coding sequence is TGTGCCAGCAGTACAGGACTAGCGGGAGAAGAGACCCAGTACTTC. Encoded protein: CASSTGLAGEETQYF.

CDR3 in amino acids: CASSLAIDYGYTF. CDR3 nucleotide sequence: TGTGCCAGCAGCTTGGCCATAGACTATGGCTACACCTTC. The chain combines TRBV11-2 with TRBJ1-2; D gene uncertain. V lost 3 bases and J 3 bases, leaving 8 bases between the germline ends. Germline values: CDR1 SGHAT, CDR2 FQNNGV. The CDR3 sequence is 13 residues long.

V usage is TRBV16 and J usage is TRBJ1-2; no reliable D call. Germline lookup yields CDR1 KGHSY and CDR2 FQNENV. Trimming took off 0 bases at V and 8 bases at J, with 4 bases between the two ends. The CDR3 totals 11 residues. DNA of the CDR3: TGTGCCAGCAGCCAATCACCCGGCTACACCTTC. Translating gives CASSQSPGYTF.

This clone occurred a few times. The chain's CDR3 is CASSLWAGTEAFF. The CDR3 nucleotides are TGTGCCAGCAGTTTATGGGCAGGGACTGAAGCTTTCTTT. The chain joins TRBV28 to TRBJ1-1; perhaps TRBD1 as D (5 bases). Trimming cost V 0 bases and J 5 bases, with 7 bases left between them. The CDR3 contains 13 residues. Germline V lookup: CDR1 MDHEN, CDR2 SYDVKM.

The chain links TRBV6-1 to TRBJ2-7, with D perhaps matching TRBD2 (5 bases). Germline V gene sequence: CDR1 MNHNS, CDR2 SASEGT. Trimming removed 3 bases from V and 0 bases from J, with 6 bases in between. CDR3 length equals 13 residues. The CDR3, as DNA: TGTGCCAGCAGTGATGGACTCTCCTACGAGCAGTACTTC. Its translation: CASSDGLSYEQYF.

The chain uses TRBV7-8 and TRBJ2-2; 8 bases fit TRBD2. V lost 3 bases and J lost 3; bases outside the gene matches: 18. The CDR3 runs 20 residues. Germline V gene sequence: CDR1 SGHVS, CDR2 FQNEAQ. The CDR3 loop is CASSFQPGLGVLGDTGELFF. In nucleotides, the CDR3 is TGTGCCAGCAGCTTTCAACCGGGACTAGGGGTGCTTGGGGACACCGGGGAGCTGTTTTTT.